The clone carrying this T cell receptor (beta chain) has more than one count but fewer than ten. The sample is drawn from a study of regulatory T cells in long-lasting Graves disease. Relying on iRepertoire HTBI primers and Arm-PCR of CDR3 regions, the team built TCR beta libraries. Each CDR3 protein gets one entry after TCRdb re-called the multiplex PCR reads with MiXCR. The data show roughly 500,000 distinct CDR3 sequences, with 12% to 15% seen just once and roughly 18% held by the top ten. Noted time point: newly diagnosed GD, antithyroid drugs for less than 3 months. The authors made the TCR library using RNA they extracted from PBMCs. The V gene lost 7 bases and the J gene lost 10 bases, with 17 bases spanning the gap. This CDR3 spans 13 amino acids. Germline loops: CDR1 MNHNS, CDR2 SASEGT. A further study also used this sample, focusing on T cells in Graves' hyperthyroidism and ophthalmopathy.

The V call is TRBV6-1, the J call TRBJ2-1; TRBD1 might be the D (6 bases). Sequences were derived from peripheral blood mononuclear cells (PBMCs), sampled at new diagnosis, from a patient treated with antithyroid drugs. The clonotype comes from a woman aged 45 to 65 with Graves disease. CDR3: CASKEHRAIEQFF. The CDR3 region has the DNA TGTGCCAGCAAGGAGCACAGGGCAATAGAGCAGTTCTTC.